These 19 T cell receptor beta chains came from one sample sequenced in a study of T cells in Graves' hyperthyroidism and ophthalmopathy. TCR beta CDR3 regions were amplified from RNA. Using the HTBI primer set, a first-round RT-PCR was run on the TCR CDR3. From the multiplex PCR reads, TCRdb called clonotypes with MiXCR, one entry per CDR3 protein. Of approximately 48,000 distinct CDR3 sequences in the sample, around 45% are singletons; the top ten hold roughly 32%. Material: peripheral blood or thyroid tissue (not recorded which). These receptors originate from a woman aged 45-65 years with Graves' hyperthyroidism.

This clonotype showed up many times. The CDR3 sequence: CASSGTGTYGYTF. In DNA form, the CDR3 reads TGTGCCAGTAGTGGGACAGGGACCTATGGCTACACCTTC. The chain has TRBV19 and TRBJ1-2; 9 positions agree with TRBD1. Germline-derived CDR1 and CDR2 are LNHDA and SQIVND (reference sequence). There are 13 residues in the CDR3. V dropped 5 bases and J dropped 4; count of bases not matched to a gene: 2.

As to this clonotype: A read error may produce the germline difference seen at one junction end. V usage is TRBV2 and J usage is TRBJ2-2, with TRBD2 as a possible D gene (6 bases). The CDR3 sequence is 14 residues long. CDR1 and CDR2 from the germline V gene are SNHLY and FYNNEI. The CDR3 reads CASSEQLSTGGLFF. The DNA of the CDR3 is TGTGCCAGCAGTGAACAGTTGTCCACCGGGGGGCTGTTTTTT.

The gene calls are TRBV7-9 and TRBJ2-7, with D possibly being TRBD1 or TRBD2 (5 bases each). Looked up from germline, CDR1 is SEHNR and CDR2 is FQNEAQ (reference sequence). This CDR3 is built from 13 residues. The V and J ends lost 5 bases and 7 bases respectively, with 15 bases between them. The CDR3 DNA sequence: TGTGCCAGCAGCCTCCGGGACGAGGAGGAGCAGTACTTC. Protein sequence: CASSLRDEEEQYF.

This clonotype was counted many times. The chain links TRBV13 to TRBJ2-3; TRBD1 aligns across 10 bases. From germline, CDR1 is PRHDT and CDR2 FYEKMQ (reference sequence). The V and J ends lost 5 bases and 6 bases, in that order; junction bases with no gene match: 5. The CDR3 totals 14 residues. The CDR3 DNA sequence: TGTGCCAGCAGCGAGACAGGGGGCGAGGATACGCAGTATTTT. Translating gives CASSETGGEDTQYF.

This clonotype was detected many times. J is TRBJ2-2 and V is TRBV19, with TRBD1 matching over 9 bases. CDR3 length equals 18 residues. Germline CDR1 reads LNHDA; CDR2 reads SQIVND (reference sequence). Trimming took 6 bases from V and 9 from J; bases not matched to a gene: 20. The CDR3 protein is CASSLSIRGTGLSRELFF. The DNA of the CDR3 is TGTGCCAGTAGCCTTTCCATTCGTGGGACAGGGTTATCTCGGGAGCTGTTTTTT. Combining the CDR3 with reference TRBV19 and TRBJ2-2 gives the whole variable domain DGGITQSPKYLFRKEGQNVTLSCEQNLNHDAMYWYRQDPGQGLRLIYYSQIVNDFQKGDIAEGYSVSREKKESFPLTVTSAQKNPTAFYLCASSLSIRGTGLSRELFFGEGSRLTVL.

This clonotype was counted at least ten times. The gene calls are TRBV12-3 or TRBV12-4 and TRBJ1-4; the D is unclear. CDR3 size: 13 residues. V shed 2 bases and J shed 8 bases, with 9 bases lying between them. The DNA of the CDR3 is TGTGCCAGCAGTTTAATGGAAGGGGAAAAACTGTTTTTT. Its protein is CASSLMEGEKLFF.

This clonotype was counted at least ten times. The chain couples TRBV19 to TRBJ1-1, with 10 bases that match TRBD1. V lost 5 bases, J lost 5 bases, and 5 bases stayed unmatched. This CDR3 spans 14 amino acids. The germline gives CDR1 LNHDA, CDR2 SQIVND (reference sequence). CDR3 amino acids: CASSDRGRGTEAFF. Here the CDR3 DNA reads TGTGCCAGTAGTGACAGGGGGCGCGGAACTGAAGCTTTCTTT. Drawing the rest from reference TRBV19 and TRBJ1-1, the complete variable domain is DGGITQSPKYLFRKEGQNVTLSCEQNLNHDAMYWYRQDPGQGLRLIYYSQIVNDFQKGDIAEGYSVSREKKESFPLTVTSAQKNPTAFYLCASSDRGRGTEAFFGQGTRLTVV.

The J gene is TRBJ2-5, the V gene TRBV2; TRBD1 might be the D (6 bases). The CDR3 length is 11 residues. Between the trimmed V and J ends, which lost 7 bases and 10 bases, there was a span of 13 bases. Germline-derived CDR1 and CDR2 are SNHLY and FYNNEI. The CDR3 bases are TGTGCCAGCAACGGAGGACAGCTCCAGTACTTC. This encodes CASNGGQLQYF.

This clonotype was found many times. The rearrangement uses TRBV20-1 and TRBJ1-4, with D possibly matching TRBD1 (5 bases). Per germline, CDR1 DFQATT and CDR2 SNEGSKA (reference sequence). The CDR3 consists of 14 residues. Trimming cost V 4 bases and J 7 bases, with 16 bases left between them. The CDR3 sequence: CSAKVPQGREKLFF. The CDR3 DNA reads as TGCAGTGCTAAGGTGCCTCAGGGTCGTGAAAAACTGTTTTTT.

This clonotype was found many times. The rearrangement uses TRBV29-1 and TRBJ2-5, with 12 bases that match TRBD1. The V gene end was trimmed by 0 bases and the J gene end by 7 bases; junction bases not matched to a gene: 9. Germline assignment: CDR1 SQVTM and CDR2 ANQGSEA. This CDR3 spans 16 amino acids. The CDR3 spells CSVEDLGTGGAGTQYF. In nucleotides, the CDR3 is TGCAGCGTTGAAGATCTAGGGACAGGGGGCGCGGGGACCCAGTACTTC.

This clonotype was detected many times. The chain links TRBV20-1 to TRBJ2-7; 11 bases agree with TRBD2. J gave up 10 bases and V 6 bases, and 17 bases lay outside the gene matches. CDR3 length: 15 residues. CDR1 DFQATT and CDR2 SNEGSKA come from the germline V gene (reference sequence). The CDR3 sequence is CSAQMGTSGSRVQYF. The CDR3 DNA reads TGCAGTGCGCAGATGGGCACTAGCGGGAGCAGAGTACAGTACTTC.

This clonotype came up many times. The chain uses TRBV5-8 and TRBJ1-2; weak D call: TRBD1 (6 bases). Deletions cut 4 bases from V and 8 bases from J, with 21 bases between. Germline-derived CDR1 and CDR2 are SGHTS and YDEGEE. CDR3 size: 15 residues. CDR3 nucleotides: TGTGCCAGCAGCGGTAGGGACACCCATTCCCGGGGCTACACCTTC. It codes for CASSGRDTHSRGYTF.

This clonotype appeared a single time. The chain couples TRBV6-5 to TRBJ2-7; D might be TRBD2 (6 bases). CDR3 size: 18 residues. Trimming took 0 bases from V and 3 from J, leaving 21 bases between them. CDR1 and CDR2 (germline): MNHEY, SVGAGI. In DNA form, the CDR3 reads TGTGCCAGCAGTTACTCGGAGGGGTGGGCAGGGCAACGCTACGAGCAGTACTTC. It codes for CASSYSEGWAGQRYEQYF.

This chain links TRBV20-1 with TRBJ2-7; 9 bases map to TRBD1. The CDR3 runs 14 residues. The germline gives CDR1 DFQATT, CDR2 SNEGSKA (reference sequence). J gave up 2 bases and V 1 base, and 3 bases lay outside the gene matches. CDR3 DNA: TGCAGTGCTAGAGGGGACAGGGTTGCCTACGAGCAGTACTTC. It yields the protein CSARGDRVAYEQYF.

The rearrangement links TRBV20-1 to TRBJ2-7; no clear D gene. This CDR3 spans 9 amino acids. Germline assignment: CDR1 DFQATT and CDR2 SNEGSKA (reference sequence). V gave up 2 bases and J gave up 5 bases, with 1 base separating them. CDR3 nucleotide sequence: TGCAGTGCTAGAAACGAGCAGTACTTC. Its protein product is CSARNEQYF.

The chain employs TRBV7-9 and TRBJ1-5; a weak D match, TRBD1 (5 bases). Germline V CDR1 and CDR2: SEHNR, FQNEAQ (reference sequence). With 6 bases removed from V and 9 bases from J, the gap between germline ends came to 15 bases. The CDR3 has 13 amino acids. The CDR3 reads CASRRNRGGPQHF. CDR3 DNA: TGTGCCAGCAGGCGGAATAGGGGAGGGCCCCAGCATTTT. Looking up the rest from reference TRBV7-9 and TRBJ1-5 gives the full variable domain: DTGVSQNPRHKITKRGQNVTFRCDPISEHNRLYWYRQTLGQGPEFLTYFQNEAQLEKSRLLSDRFSAERPKGSFSTLEIQRTEQGDSAMYLCASRRNRGGPQHFGDGTRLSIL.

Ten or more counts support this clonotype. The V and J genes are TRBV7-9 and TRBJ2-3; tentative D call: TRBD2 (5 bases). Germline V gene sequence: CDR1 SEHNR, CDR2 FQNEAQ (reference sequence). This CDR3 has 16 amino acids. V gave up 4 bases and J gave up 3 bases, with 17 bases separating them. CDR3 protein: CASSSISVARTDTQYF. CDR3 in DNA: TGTGCCAGCAGCTCGATTAGCGTAGCAAGGACAGATACGCAGTATTTT.

This clonotype was picked up many times. The rearrangement links TRBV2 to TRBJ1-2; 8 positions agree with TRBD1. V lost 5 bases, J lost 6 bases, and 8 bases stayed unmatched. CDR3 length equals 14 residues. Per the germline V gene, CDR1 is SNHLY and CDR2 is FYNNEI. Here the CDR3 reads CASSSDRGGDGYTF. The DNA of the CDR3 is TGTGCCAGCAGTTCTGACAGGGGAGGAGATGGCTACACCTTC.

V is TRBV4-1 and J is TRBJ1-2, with 11 bases matching TRBD1. Germline V gene sequence: CDR1 MGHRA, CDR2 YSYEKL. Trimming took 0 bases from V and 13 from J; bases not matched to a gene: 4. This CDR3 has 13 residues. CDR3 nucleotides: TGCGCCAGCAGCCAAGATGGACAGGGGGCGTTCACCTTC. Translation gives CASSQDGQGAFTF.